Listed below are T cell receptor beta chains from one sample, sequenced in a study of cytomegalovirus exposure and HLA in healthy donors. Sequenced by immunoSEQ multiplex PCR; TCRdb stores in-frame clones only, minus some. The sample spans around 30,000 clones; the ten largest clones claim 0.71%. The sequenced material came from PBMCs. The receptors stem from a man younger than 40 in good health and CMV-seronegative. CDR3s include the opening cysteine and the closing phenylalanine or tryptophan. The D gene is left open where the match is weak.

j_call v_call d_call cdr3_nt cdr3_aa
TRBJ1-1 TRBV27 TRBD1 TGTGCCAGCAGTTTACTGGCAGGGGGAGATATGAACACTGAAGCTTTCTTT CASSLLAGGDMNTEAFF
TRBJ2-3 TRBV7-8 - TGTGCCAGCAGCGCCGTCCCGGGACTCGTATATACGCAGTATTTT CASSAVPGLVYTQYF
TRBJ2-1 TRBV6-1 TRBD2 TGTGCCAGCAGTGACAGACTAGCGGGGCAAAAGGAGCAGTTCTTC CASSDRLAGQKEQFF
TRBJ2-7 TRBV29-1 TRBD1 TGCAGCGTTGAATCCACGGGAACAGGGGATTACGAGCAGTACTTC CSVESTGTGDYEQYF
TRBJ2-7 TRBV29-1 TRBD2 TGCAGCGTTGCAGGGGGACTAGCGGGAGTTTACGAGCAGTACTTC CSVAGGLAGVYEQYF
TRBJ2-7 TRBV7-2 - TGTGCCAGCAGCTTAATGATCAGCGAGCAGTACTTC CASSLMISEQYF
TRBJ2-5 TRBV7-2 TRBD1 TGTGCCAGCAGCGACCGGGACAGGGAGACCCAGTACTTC CASSDRDRETQYF
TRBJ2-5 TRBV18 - TGTGCCAGCTCACCGCCGGGACTTCCAGAAGAGACCCAGTACTTC CASSPPGLPEETQYF
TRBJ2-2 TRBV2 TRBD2 TGTGCCAGCAGGCCACTAGCGGTGAACACCGGGGAGCTGTTTTTT CASRPLAVNTGELFF
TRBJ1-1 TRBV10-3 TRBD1 TGTGCCATCAGTGAGACAGGGGGCACTGAAGCTTTCTTT CAISETGGTEAFF
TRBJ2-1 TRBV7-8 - TGTGCCAGCAGCTCCAGTTGGGCGGGAAATGCTAATGAGCAGTTCTTC CASSSSWAGNANEQFF
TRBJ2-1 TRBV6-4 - TGTGCCAGCAGTGTTGAAGGGACTGAGAACAATGAGCAGTTCTTC CASSVEGTENNEQFF
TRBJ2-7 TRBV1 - TGCACCAGCAGCCGGGGACTAGCGGGGGGGCCCTACGAGCAGTACTTC CTSSRGLAGGPYEQYF
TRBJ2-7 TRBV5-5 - TGTGCCAGCAGCGGGGGGGCGCTTGGAAACGAGCAGTACTTC CASSGGALGNEQYF
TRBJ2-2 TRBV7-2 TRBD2 TGTGCCAGCAGCTGGTCCGGGACTAGCAAGACCGGGGAGCTGTTTTTT CASSWSGTSKTGELFF
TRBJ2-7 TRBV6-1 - TGTGCCAGCAGTCTTTTCTACGAGCAGTACTTC CASSLFYEQYF
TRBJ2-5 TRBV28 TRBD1 TGTGCCAGCAGTTTTTCCCGACAGGGTGTGGAGACCCAGTACTTC CASSFSRQGVETQYF
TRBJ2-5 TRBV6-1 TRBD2 TGTGCCACCAACAAAGCGGGGGGCCGGGGTGAGACCCAGTACTTC CATNKAGGRGETQYF
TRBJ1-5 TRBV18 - TGTGCCAGCTCACGGGACGGAGGGTATCAGCCCCAGCATTTT CASSRDGGYQPQHF
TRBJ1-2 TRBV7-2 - TGTGCCAGCACCGCAAGGACACATAACTATGGCTACACCTTC CASTARTHNYGYTF
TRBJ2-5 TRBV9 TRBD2 TGTGCCAGCAGCGTGGCGGGAGGGGAGACCCAGTACTTC CASSVAGGETQYF
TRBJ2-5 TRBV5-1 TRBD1 TGCGCCAGCAGCTTCACCGGACAGGGCCAAGAGACCCAGTACTTC CASSFTGQGQETQYF
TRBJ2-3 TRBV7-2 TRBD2 TGTGCCAGCAGCTTGTGGATAGCGGGAGGCGTCCGAGATACGCAGTATTTT CASSLWIAGGVRDTQYF
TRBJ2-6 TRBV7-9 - TGTGCCAGCAGCGGGCCGACACGGAACTCTGGGGCCAACGTCCTGACTTTC CASSGPTRNSGANVLTF
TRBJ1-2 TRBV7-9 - TGTGCCACCTCCAGGGTATTAAACTATGGCTACACCTTC CATSRVLNYGYTF
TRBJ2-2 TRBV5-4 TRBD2 TGTGCCAGCAGCTCCGGACTAGCGGGCCCCCTGGGGGAGCTGTTTTTT CASSSGLAGPLGELFF
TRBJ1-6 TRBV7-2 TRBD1 TGTGCCAGCAGCTTAGCGCCCGACAGGGGAAATTCACCCCTCCACTTT CASSLAPDRGNSPLHF
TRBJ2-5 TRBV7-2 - TGTGCCAGCAGCTTAGTCTTCAGAGGCGAGACCCAGTACTTC CASSLVFRGETQYF
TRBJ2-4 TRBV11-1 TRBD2 TGTGCCAGCAGCTTAGGACTAGCGGAGGAGATCCTAGCCAAAAACATTCAGTACTTC CASSLGLAEEILAKNIQYF
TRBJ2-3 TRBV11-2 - TGTGCCAGCAGTCAGCGGATTAGCACAGATACGCAGTATTTT CASSQRISTDTQYF
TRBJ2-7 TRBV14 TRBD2 TGTGCCAGCAACGGGGGAGCTAGCGGGGGTTCCTACGAGCAGTACTTC CASNGGASGGSYEQYF
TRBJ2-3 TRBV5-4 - TGTGCCAGCAGCTCGGACAACACAGATACGCAGTATTTT CASSSDNTDTQYF
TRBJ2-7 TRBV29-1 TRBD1 TGCAGCGTTAGGACAGGGCAGGCCGAGCAGTACTTC CSVRTGQAEQYF
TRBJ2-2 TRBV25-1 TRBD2 TGTGCCAGCAGTTCCCTACTAGCGGGGATTCCGAACACCGGGGAGCTGTTTTTT CASSSLLAGIPNTGELFF
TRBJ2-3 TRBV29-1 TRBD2 TGCAGCGTTGAAGTGGGAGCGGGGGGGCAGGTATACCATTTT CSVEVGAGGQVYHF
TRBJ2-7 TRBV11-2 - TGTGCCAGCAGCTTTTCCGGGAGAACCTACGAGCAGTACTTC CASSFSGRTYEQYF
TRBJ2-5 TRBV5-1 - TGCGCCAGCAGCTTGCGGCGGGGCCAAGAGACCCAGTACTTC CASSLRRGQETQYF
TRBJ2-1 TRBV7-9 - TGTGCCAGCAGCCCAGAACTGCGAGGCGATGAGCAGTTCTTC CASSPELRGDEQFF
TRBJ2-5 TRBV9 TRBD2 TGTGCCAGCGGAGGACTAGCGGGGGCGGAGACCCAGTACTTC CASGGLAGAETQYF
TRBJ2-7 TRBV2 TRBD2 TGTGCCAGCAGTGAAGGGGCTAGCGGGAGCTCCTACGAGCAGTACTTC CASSEGASGSSYEQYF
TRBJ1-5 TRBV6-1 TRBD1 TGTGCCAGCAGCGAGGGACAGACTAGCAATCAGCCCCAGCATTTT CASSEGQTSNQPQHF
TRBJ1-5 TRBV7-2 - TGTGCCAGCAGCTCACAGGTAGATCAGCCCCAGCATTTT CASSSQVDQPQHF
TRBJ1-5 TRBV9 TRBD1 TGTGCCAGCAGCGTGCGGACAGGGCAAAGCAATCAGCCCCAGCATTTT CASSVRTGQSNQPQHF
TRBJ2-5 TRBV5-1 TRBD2 TGCGCCAGCAGCTTGGACGGACTAGCGGGACCCCCAAACCGAGAGACCCAGTACTTC CASSLDGLAGPPNRETQYF